This passage covers 9 T cell receptor beta chains from one sample sequenced in a study of T cell responses to AZD1222 COVID-19 vaccine. TCRdb's table, derived via immunoSEQ multiplex PCR, lists solely in-frame clones and lacks some. Of tens of thousands of clones listed, roughly 85% are singletons. The starting material was peripheral blood, obtained on day 0 of MenACWY control vaccination. Receptors were obtained from an adult in good health.

The V gene is TRBV19, the J gene TRBJ1-1; D remains ambiguous. V lost 4 bases and J 0 bases, leaving 6 bases between the germline ends. Per the germline V gene, CDR1 is LNHDA and CDR2 is SQIVND (reference sequence). The CDR3 extends over 13 amino acids. The CDR3 nucleotides are TGTGCCAGTAGTAGTACAGTGAACACTGAAGCTTTCTTT. This codes for CASSSTVNTEAFF.

The chain uses TRBV6-5 and TRBJ1-3, with D uncertain. Germline CDR1 and CDR2: MNHEY and SVGAGI. This CDR3 is built from 14 residues. Between the trimmed V and J ends, which lost 8 bases and 0 bases, there was a span of 11 bases. The CDR3 nucleotides read TGTGCCAGCGGCAGCATAGGCTCTGGAAACACCATATATTTT. Residues: CASGSIGSGNTIYF.

This clone was observed a single time. The chain combines TRBV10-3 with TRBJ2-1, with TRBD2 identical over 11 bases. CDR1 and CDR2 (germline): ENHRY, SYGVKD. This CDR3 is built from 21 residues. Losses at the gene ends were 3 bases for V and 5 bases for J; bases not matched to a gene: 21. The CDR3 nucleotides are TGTGCCATCAGTGACTGGACTGGGAGTAGCGGGAGGGCCGAGTCGCACAATGAGCAGTTCTTC. Its translation is CAISDWTGSSGRAESHNEQFF.

V gene TRBV3-1 (or the pseudogene TRBV3-2) combines with J gene TRBJ2-5; D ambiguous. Trimming stripped 0 bases from V and 7 bases from J, with 9 bases between. CDR1 is LGHDT and CDR2 is YNNKEL in the germline V gene (reference sequence). The CDR3 extends over 13 amino acids. The CDR3 DNA is TGTGCCAGCAGCCAAGACCCCAGTGGGACCCAGTACTTC. Amino acid sequence: CASSQDPSGTQYF.

The chain joins TRBV7-2 to TRBJ2-1, with TRBD2 identical over 12 bases. Germline V gives CDR1 SGHTA, CDR2 FQGNSA. CDR3 length: 18 residues. J was trimmed by 7 bases and V by 1 base; bases with no gene match: 11. Here the CDR3 reads CASSLGRLAGGFTNEQFF. The CDR3 nucleotides are TGTGCCAGCAGCTTAGGGCGCCTAGCGGGAGGGTTTACGAATGAGCAGTTCTTC.

This clone was seen just once. The chain combines TRBV5-1 with TRBJ2-1; TRBD2 matches at 8 bases. Germline CDR1 is SGHRS and CDR2 is YFSETQ. The length of the CDR3 is 14 residues. J lost 9 bases, V lost 2 bases, and 7 bases had no gene match. Here the CDR3 DNA reads TGCGCCAGCAGCTTCCGGGAGGGGATTGGTGAGCAGTTCTTC. The encoded protein is CASSFREGIGEQFF. Complete variable domain (other parts from reference TRBV5-1 and TRBJ2-1): KAGVTQTPRYLIKTRGQQVTLSCSPISGHRSVSWYQQTPGQGLQFLFEYFSETQRNKGNFPGRFSGRQFSNSRSEMNVSTLELGDSALYLCASSFREGIGEQFFGPGTRLTVL.

This clone came up once. This chain links TRBV13 with TRBJ2-1; 8 bases fit TRBD1. CDR1 is PRHDT, CDR2 FYEKMQ, per germline (reference sequence). Trimming at V came to 2 bases and at J to 0 bases, leaving 15 bases not matched to a gene. CDR3 length: 20 amino acids. CDR3 residues: CASSLPPFGQGSSSYNEQFF. In nucleotides, the CDR3 is TGTGCCAGCAGCTTACCCCCATTTGGACAGGGATCCAGCTCCTACAATGAGCAGTTCTTC.

V and J are TRBV6-5 and TRBJ1-6, with TRBD1 as a possible D gene (5 bases). The germline V gene has CDR1 MNHEY and CDR2 SVGAGI. Deletions cut 8 bases from V and 6 bases from J, with 8 bases between. This CDR3 spans 12 amino acids. CDR3 DNA: TGTGCCAGCCATAGGGGTAATTCACCCCTCCACTTT. Protein sequence: CASHRGNSPLHF.

The chain carries TRBV6-1 and TRBJ1-2; D possibly corresponds to TRBD1 (6 bases). CDR1 and CDR2 (germline): MNHNS, SASEGT. The V end was cut by 1 base, the J end by 1 base, with 16 bases between. The CDR3 totals 17 residues. The CDR3 sequence: CASSEESGGANNYGYTF. CDR3 nucleotides: TGTGCCAGCAGTGAAGAATCGGGGGGGGCGAATAACTATGGCTACACCTTC.